This note documents a single T cell receptor beta chain sequence. Antigen: not known. The sample belongs to a study of shared clonotypes between healthy human individuals. Study-level background: CD4 naive and CD4 memory each took three plates per donor, while CD8 naive took two and CD8 memory one.

Regarding the study as a whole: Sorted-subset sequencing was shown by rarefaction to be incomplete despite large depth.

The ends lost 3 bases at V and 3 bases at J; junction bases unmatched: 8. The germline CDR1 and CDR2 sequences are SGHTA and FQGTGA. The CDR3 runs 16 residues. Authors' analysis steps: Filtering differed because ImmunoSEQ produced junction-only sequences that carried no quality scores. Measured with immunoSEQ multiplex PCR; TCRdb has only the in-frame clones, and not every one. V and J calls plus clone size are reproduced from that table; the DNA served to infer D and trimming. The sample holds 650,000 to 800,000 clones, approximately 90% seen once. In the naive CD8 group, cells lacked CD45RO and were positively selected for CCR7, so terminally differentiated effector memory CD45RA+ cells were left out.

This clonotype was sampled from a young man in good health. Sequencing was carried out using naive CD8+ T cells sorted from blood. The chain carries TRBV7-3 and TRBJ2-3, with 8 positions matching TRBD2. The CDR3 sequence: CASSLTSDSKTDTQYF. DNA for the CDR3: TGTGCCAGCAGCTTGACTAGCGACTCAAAGACAGATACGCAGTATTTT.